The clone carrying this T cell receptor (beta chain) was detected a few times. Its antigen remains unidentified. The data were obtained in a study of OX40 agonist ivuxolimab in advanced cancers. TCRdb's table, derived via immunoSEQ multiplex PCR, lists solely in-frame clones and lacks some. The sample shows some 70,000 clones, 80% to 85% of them seen only once. Broader study findings: CD4+ T cells averaged fewer expanded clones than CD8+ T cells. The authors also found low normalized T-cell clonal expansion in some nonresponders.

The receptor was derived from an adult with an advanced solid tumor such as melanoma, head and neck, liver or kidney cancer. Sequences were derived from CD4+ or CD8+ T cells sorted from blood, sampled in a trial of the OX40 agonist ivuxolimab.

This CDR3 reads CASSPRGHTEAFF. The CDR3 nucleotides are TGTGCCAGTAGCCCCAGGGGGCACACTGAAGCTTTCTTT. This rearrangement joins TRBV19 to TRBJ1-1; TRBD1 agrees at 8 bases. Trimming cost V 6 bases and J 3 bases; bases outside gene matches: 3. The CDR3 spans 13 residues. The V gene's germline CDR1 is LNHDA and CDR2 SQIVND (reference sequence).